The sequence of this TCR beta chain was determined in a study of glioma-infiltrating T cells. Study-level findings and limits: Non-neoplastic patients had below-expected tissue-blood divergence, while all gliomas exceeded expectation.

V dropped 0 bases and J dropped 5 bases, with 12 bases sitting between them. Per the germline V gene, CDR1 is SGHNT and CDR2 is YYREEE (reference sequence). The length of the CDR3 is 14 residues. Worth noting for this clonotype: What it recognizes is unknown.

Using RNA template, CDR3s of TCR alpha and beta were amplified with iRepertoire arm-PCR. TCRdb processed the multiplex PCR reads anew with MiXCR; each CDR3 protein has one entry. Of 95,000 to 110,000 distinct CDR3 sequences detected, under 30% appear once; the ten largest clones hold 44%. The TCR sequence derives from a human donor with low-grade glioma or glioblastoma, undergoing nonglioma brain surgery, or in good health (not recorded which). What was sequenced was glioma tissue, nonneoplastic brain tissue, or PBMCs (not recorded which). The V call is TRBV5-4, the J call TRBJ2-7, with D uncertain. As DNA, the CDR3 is TGTGCCAGCAGCTTGGATACCAGAGGAAACGAGCAGTACTTC. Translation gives CASSLDTRGNEQYF. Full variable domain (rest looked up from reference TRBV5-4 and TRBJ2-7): ETGVTQSPTHLIKTRGQQVTLRCSSQSGHNTVSWYQQALGQGPQFIFQYYREEENGRGNFPPRFSGLQFPNYSSELNVNALELDDSALYLCASSLDTRGNEQYFGPGTRLTVT.